This is a list of T cell receptor beta chains from one sample in a study of cytomegalovirus exposure and HLA in healthy donors. Profiled with immunoSEQ multiplex PCR; TCRdb holds only in-frame clones, not every one. The sample includes some 150,000 clones, about three fifths of them seen just once. Sequences were obtained from PBMCs. Source of these receptors: a woman in her twenties or thirties in good health and CMV-seropositive. Both conserved end residues are part of each CDR3. The D gene is left open where the match is weak. Some rows have no size entry. The others give once, few or many, or a class for an expanded clone.

V,size,D,J,length,DNA,CDR3
TRBV5-4,.,.,TRBJ1-1,12,TGTGCCAGCAGTACGACAGACACTGAAGCTTTCTTT,CASSTTDTEAFF
TRBV6-5,.,TRBD1,TRBJ1-2,13,TGTGCCGGTCAACAGGGGGCGAACCATGGCTACACCTTC,CAGQQGANHGYTF
TRBV4-2,.,.,TRBJ2-5,14,TGTGCCAGCAGCCAAGGGACAGTACAAGAGACCCAGTACTTC,CASSQGTVQETQYF
TRBV4-2,.,.,TRBJ1-1,15,TGTGCCAGCAGCCAAGAACCCACCGCCGGCAGGGAAGCTTTCTTT,CASSQEPTAGREAFF
TRBV7-8,few,TRBD1,TRBJ1-6,14,TGTGCCAGCAGCTTGGGACAGGATAATTCACCCCTCCACTTT,CASSLGQDNSPLHF
TRBV9,.,TRBD2,TRBJ2-2,16,TGTGCCAGCAGGGGGGGGACTAGATCGAACACCGGGGAGCTGTTTTTT,CASRGGTRSNTGELFF
TRBV5-6,few,TRBD2,TRBJ2-1,16,TGTGCCAGCAGCTTACAAGCGGGGGCCTCCTACAATGAGCAGTTCTTC,CASSLQAGASYNEQFF
TRBV7-9,.,.,TRBJ1-2,15,TGTGCCAGCAGCTTAGCGCGGGAGTTGGACCATGGCTACACCTTC,CASSLARELDHGYTF
TRBV10-2,.,TRBD1,TRBJ1-5,13,TGCGCCAGCAGGGACAGGGGCAATCAGCCCCAGCATTTT,CASRDRGNQPQHF
TRBV10-2,few,TRBD2,TRBJ2-7,17,TGCGCCAGCAGTGATCCAGTGGGTACTAGCGGCTCCTACGAGCAGTACTTC,CASSDPVGTSGSYEQYF
TRBV28,.,.,TRBJ2-6,15,TGTGCCAGCAGCCTGCAGGCAGCTGGGGCCAACGTCCTGACTTTC,CASSLQAAGANVLTF
TRBV11-2,.,.,TRBJ2-1,16,TGTGCCAGCAGCTTAGGCCTTACAGTATTCTACAATGAGCAGTTCTTC,CASSLGLTVFYNEQFF
TRBV11-3,.,.,TRBJ2-7,16,TGTGCCAGCAGCTTAGATAAGGTGGGAGAAGTCTACGAGCAGTACTTC,CASSLDKVGEVYEQYF
TRBV7-9,once,.,TRBJ2-7,12,TGTGCCAGCAGCTTGTTCCCCGACGAGCAGTACTTC,CASSLFPDEQYF
TRBV5-6,few,.,TRBJ2-7,11,TGTGCCAGCAGGAGCCTAGGCGAGCAGTACTTC,CASRSLGEQYF
TRBV2,.,.,TRBJ2-7,12,TGTGCCAGCAGGGAGGATACCTACGAGCAGTACTTC,CASREDTYEQYF
TRBV4-1,.,.,TRBJ2-7,16,TGCGCCAGCAGCCAAGGACGGGCCAGGGCAGCCTACGAGCAGTACTTC,CASSQGRARAAYEQYF
TRBV11-2,.,TRBD2,TRBJ2-4,16,TGTGCCAGCAGCCCACTAGCGGGAGGGGGGGGAAACATTCAGTACTTC,CASSPLAGGGGNIQYF
TRBV11-2,.,.,TRBJ2-7,14,TGTGCCAGCAGCGTGGGGAGCACATTCTACGAGCAGTACTTC,CASSVGSTFYEQYF
TRBV14,few,TRBD1,TRBJ2-7,15,TGTGCCAGCAGCCGAGACAGGGGTGGTGCCTACGAGCAGTACTTC,CASSRDRGGAYEQYF
TRBV5-6,.,.,TRBJ2-3,16,TGTGCCAGCAGCGACAACAGACGGGAAATCACAGATACGCAGTATTTT,CASSDNRREITDTQYF
TRBV6-1,.,TRBD1,TRBJ2-1,13,TGTGCCAGCAGTGGAACAGGGGCCAGTGAGCAGTTCTTC,CASSGTGASEQFF
TRBV4-1,few,.,TRBJ1-4,14,TGCGCCAGCAGCCAAGCGGCTAGCGGAGAAAAACTGTTTTTT,CASSQAASGEKLFF
TRBV7-2,.,TRBD1,TRBJ2-1,16,TGTGCCAGCAGCTCTAGGGGGAGGACAGGGGGGAATGAGCAGTTCTTC,CASSSRGRTGGNEQFF
TRBV5-1,.,TRBD2,TRBJ2-5,17,TGCGCCAGCAGCACGGCCGGACTAGCGGGGGGGCCAGAGACCCAGTACTTC,CASSTAGLAGGPETQYF
TRBV10-2,.,.,TRBJ1-1,13,TGCGCCAGCAGTGAGGGCCCAGGCACTGAAGCTTTCTTT,CASSEGPGTEAFF
TRBV9,.,.,TRBJ2-2,14,TGTGCCAGCAGCGCTAGCCTGGCCACCGGGGAGCTGTTTTTT,CASSASLATGELFF
TRBV29-1,.,.,TRBJ1-4,12,TGCAGCGCCTGGGCGGAGGGGGAAAAACTGTTTTTT,CSAWAEGEKLFF
TRBV27,once,.,TRBJ2-7,13,TGTGCCAGCAGCGGAGGAATCTCCTACGAGCAGTACTTC,CASSGGISYEQYF
TRBV4-1,.,.,TRBJ2-5,14,TGCGCCAGCAGCCAACTCGGGAACCAAGAGACCCAGTACTTC,CASSQLGNQETQYF
TRBV28,few,TRBD1,TRBJ2-1,16,TGTGCCAGCAGTTCGACAGGGTCTGTAGCCTACAATGAGCAGTTCTTC,CASSSTGSVAYNEQFF
TRBV27,.,.,TRBJ2-7,13,TGTGCCAGCAGTCCGAATCTAGCTTTCGAGCAGTACTTC,CASSPNLAFEQYF
TRBV15,few,.,TRBJ2-7,13,TGTGCCACCAGCAGACGCACGGGAAACGAGCAGTACTTC,CATSRRTGNEQYF
TRBV25-1,.,.,TRBJ1-2,14,TGTGCCAGCAGTGACAGGAAGGATCCCTATGGCTACACCTTC,CASSDRKDPYGYTF
TRBV15,.,.,TRBJ1-2,16,TGTGCCACCAGCAGAGGAGGTGGGGCGGGAGACTATGGCTACACCTTC,CATSRGGGAGDYGYTF
TRBV6-1,.,.,TRBJ2-3,15,TGTGCCAGCGATCCGCGGCGGGGGCCGAGAGATACGCAGTATTTT,CASDPRRGPRDTQYF
TRBV5-8,.,.,TRBJ1-4,12,TGTGCCAGCAGCTTGGACAGCGAAAAACTGTTTTTT,CASSLDSEKLFF
TRBV13,.,.,TRBJ2-7,14,TGTGCCAGCAGCTTTAGCGGAACCTCCTACGAGCAGTACTTC,CASSFSGTSYEQYF
TRBV4-1,.,TRBD1,TRBJ2-5,15,TGCGCCAGCAGCCCGCGGACAGGGGGTGGGGAGACCCAGTACTTC,CASSPRTGGGETQYF
TRBV10-3,few,.,TRBJ1-6,17,TGTGCCATCAGTGTCAGTAAGCAGGACTCCTATAATTCACCCCTCCACTTT,CAISVSKQDSYNSPLHF
TRBV6-5,few,.,TRBJ1-2,12,TGTGCCAGCTGGGAGGTACCAAAAGGCTACACCTTC,CASWEVPKGYTF
TRBV5-1,.,.,TRBJ1-2,16,TGCGCCAGCAGCCGAAACCCGGGACAAGGAAACTATGGCTACACCTTC,CASSRNPGQGNYGYTF
TRBV5-1,.,.,TRBJ2-1,15,TGCGCCAGCAACTCCGGGGGAACCTCCTACAATGAGCAGTTCTTC,CASNSGGTSYNEQFF
TRBV5-1,.,.,TRBJ2-3,13,TGCGCCAGCCGAGACAGCCCCACAGATACGCAGTATTTT,CASRDSPTDTQYF
TRBV29-1,.,TRBD2,TRBJ2-2,16,TGCAGCGTTCCAGGGACAGCGGGAGGGAACACCGGGGAGCTGTTTTTT,CSVPGTAGGNTGELFF
TRBV11-2,few,.,TRBJ1-5,13,TGTGCCAGCAGCTTAGACTTTAATCAGCCCCAGCATTTT,CASSLDFNQPQHF
TRBV7-8,few,TRBD2,TRBJ2-7,16,TGTGCCAGCAGCTTTGGGTCGGGGAGGGCCGTCTACGAGCAGTACTTC,CASSFGSGRAVYEQYF
TRBV28,.,.,TRBJ1-1,11,TGTGCCAGCAGTTGGGGGGGTGAAGCTTTCTTT,CASSWGGEAFF
TRBV6-5,.,.,TRBJ1-2,13,TGTGCCAGCAGTTACACCAGGGCTGCTGGCTACACCTTC,CASSYTRAAGYTF
TRBV19,.,.,TRBJ1-6,17,TGTGCCAGTAGTATGGCGCGGGGGAGCTCCTATAATTCACCCCTCCACTTT,CASSMARGSSYNSPLHF
TRBV9,few,TRBD2,TRBJ2-3,16,TGTGCCAGCAGCGTAGAGAGCGGGGGAAGCACAGATACGCAGTATTTT,CASSVESGGSTDTQYF
TRBV6-5,.,TRBD2,TRBJ2-7,15,TGTGCCAGCACCACCCCCGGGAGGTTCCCCTACGAGCAGTACTTC,CASTTPGRFPYEQYF
TRBV28,.,.,TRBJ2-3,13,TGTGCCAGCAGTTTGACTCCCCGGGATACGCAGTATTTT,CASSLTPRDTQYF
TRBV29-1,.,.,TRBJ1-2,12,TGCAGCGTGGCTCGACAAGGAATAGGCTACACCTTC,CSVARQGIGYTF
TRBV14,.,.,TRBJ2-5,15,TGTGCCAGCAGCCATTTTGGCGGGACTCGGGAGACCCAGTACTTC,CASSHFGGTRETQYF
TRBV9,few,.,TRBJ1-6,13,TGTGCCAGCAGCGTAGGCGGTAATTCACCCCTCCACTTT,CASSVGGNSPLHF
TRBV7-6,.,.,TRBJ1-5,14,TGTGCCAGCTCGTCCGGGGGGGGCAATCAGCCCCAGCATTTT,CASSSGGGNQPQHF
TRBV27,.,.,TRBJ1-5,15,TGTGCCAGCAGTCTTACAGGGCTTTGGGGTCAGCCCCAGCATTTT,CASSLTGLWGQPQHF
TRBV15,few,.,TRBJ1-1,17,TGTGCCACCAGCAGCCCCCGGTGGGGGGGCGGTGGGACTGAAGCTTTCTTT,CATSSPRWGGGGTEAFF